This is a list of T cell receptor beta chains from one sample in a study of blood T cell repertoires in COVID-19. Measured with immunoSEQ multiplex PCR; TCRdb has only the in-frame clones, and not every one. The table lists about 250,000 clones, around 86% of them singletons. Sequencing used peripheral blood. Source of these receptors: an older woman who had recovered from COVID-19. Both conserved end residues are part of each CDR3. The order of the fields is D gene, J gene, clone size, V gene, CDR3 protein, CDR3 DNA. A D gene is named only where the DNA matches it firmly. Clone size is given for some rows only: seen once, a few or many times, or a class if the clone is expanded.

>-|TRBJ1-1|once|TRBV18
CASSPRAEAFF
TGTGCCAGCTCACCGAGGGCTGAAGCTTTCTTT
>TRBD2|TRBJ2-3|-|TRBV4-3
CASSQDRASGGPQTF
TGCGCCAGCAGCCAAGATCGGGCTAGCGGGGGGCCCCAGACCTTT
>TRBD1|TRBJ1-4|-|TRBV28
CASKRGPNEKLFF
TGTGCCAGCAAAAGGGGGCCTAATGAAAAACTGTTTTTT
>-|TRBJ1-2|-|TRBV27
CASSLRAGWGFGYTF
TGTGCCAGCAGTTTGCGGGCCGGGTGGGGTTTTGGCTACACCTTC
>TRBD1|TRBJ1-5|once|TRBV7-2
CASSLDRVQPQHF
TGTGCCAGCAGCTTGGACAGGGTTCAGCCCCAGCATTTT
>-|TRBJ1-1|-|TRBV7-9
CASLDQMRGGFAEAFF
TGTGCCAGCTTAGACCAAATGCGGGGAGGTTTCGCTGAAGCTTTCTTT
>TRBD1|TRBJ2-1|-|TRBV10-3
CAIRRDRGLNEQFF
TGTGCCATCAGGCGGGACAGGGGATTAAATGAGCAGTTCTTC
>-|TRBJ1-1|-|TRBV27
CASRGGGGIMNTEAFF
TGTGCCAGCAGGGGCGGTGGGGGGATTATGAACACTGAAGCTTTCTTT
>-|TRBJ1-5|-|TRBV6-1
CASSDSPLSPQHF
TGTGCCAGCAGTGATTCACCCCTATCGCCCCAGCATTTT
>-|TRBJ1-1|few|TRBV11-2
CASSLSSRGNTEAFF
TGTGCCAGCAGCTTAAGCTCCAGGGGGAACACTGAAGCTTTCTTT
>-|TRBJ2-5|-|TRBV7-8
CASSLGGRKEETQYF
TGTGCCAGCAGCTTAGGGGGGAGGAAGGAAGAGACCCAGTACTTC
>-|TRBJ1-6|-|TRBV18
CASSPGGYNSPLHF
TGTGCCAGCTCACCGGGGGGGTATAATTCACCCCTCCACTTT